The 21 T cell receptor beta chains reported below all come from one sample, sequenced in a study of blood T cell repertoires in COVID-19. Sequencing was performed with immunoSEQ multiplex PCR; in TCRdb, only in-frame clones are kept and a portion is missing. Among about 140,000 clones, roughly 84% were seen once, and the ten largest hold roughly two fifths. The sequencing sample was made of peripheral blood. The source of these receptors is a human donor in a cohort sampled during active COVID-19.

The J gene is TRBJ2-3, the V gene TRBV24-1, with 12 nucleotides matching TRBD2. Germline V lookup: CDR1 KGHDR, CDR2 SFDVKD. Trimming at V came to 5 bases and at J to 1 base, leaving 6 bases not matched to a gene. CDR3 length: 17 amino acids. As DNA, the CDR3 is TGTGCCACCAGTGCCCTACTAGCGGGAGGACGCACAGATACGCAGTATTTT. Its translation: CATSALLAGGRTDTQYF.

CDR3 sequence: CASSPQRAHEQFF. As DNA, the CDR3 is TGTGCCAGCAGTCCACAGAGGGCACATGAGCAGTTCTTC. The chain combines TRBV12-3 or TRBV12-4 with TRBJ2-1; D is possibly TRBD2 (5 bases). The ends were cut back, 5 bases at V and 8 bases at J, with 13 bases in the middle. The CDR3 covers 13 residues.

This chain joins TRBV30 and TRBJ2-7, with no clear D. Germline loops: CDR1 GTSNPN, CDR2 SVGIG (reference sequence). Trimming pared 0 bases from V and 5 bases from J, leaving 5 bases between. The CDR3 totals 11 residues. The CDR3 region is CAWSVSHEQYV. As DNA, the CDR3 is TGTGCCTGGAGTGTGAGCCACGAGCAGTACGTC.

The rearrangement links TRBV7-9 to TRBJ1-2; D remains ambiguous. This CDR3 comprises 16 residues. CDR1 is SEHNR, CDR2 FQNEAQ, per germline (reference sequence). Between the trimmed V and J ends, which lost 4 bases and 6 bases, there was a span of 21 bases. The CDR3 sequence: CASSSYGVGSWNGYTF. The CDR3 region has the DNA TGTGCCAGCAGCTCCTACGGGGTTGGCAGCTGGAATGGCTACACCTTC. The whole variable domain, filled in from reference TRBV7-9 and TRBJ1-2, reads DTGVSQNPRHKITKRGQNVTFRCDPISEHNRLYWYRQTLGQGPEFLTYFQNEAQLEKSRLLSDRFSAERPKGSFSTLEIQRTEQGDSAMYLCASSSYGVGSWNGYTFGSGTRLTVV.

The chain is built from TRBV11-1 and TRBJ1-2, with D possibly TRBD1 on 5 matching bases. V was shortened by 7 bases and J by 4 bases, with 19 bases between the two germline ends. The CDR3 runs 15 residues. Germline V CDR1 and CDR2: SGHAT, FQDESV (reference sequence). The CDR3 is CASTTRPTELYGYTF. The CDR3 DNA is TGTGCCAGCACCACGCGACCGACAGAACTCTATGGCTACACCTTC. Supplemented by reference TRBV11-1 and TRBJ1-2, the full variable domain reads EAEVAQSPRYKITEKSQAVAFWCDPISGHATLYWYRQILGQGPELLVQFQDESVVDDSQLPKDRFSAERLKGVDSTLKIQPAELGDSAMYLCASTTRPTELYGYTFGSGTRLTVV.

The chain combines TRBV30 with TRBJ1-6, with D maybe TRBD1 (6 bases). V was clipped by 1 base and J by 6 bases, with 10 bases between them. The CDR3 totals 14 residues. Germline values: CDR1 GTSNPN, CDR2 SVGIG (reference sequence). The CDR3, as DNA: TGTGCCTGGAGTGGAAGGACAGCTAATTCACCCCTCCACTTT. This sequence encodes CAWSGRTANSPLHF. The variable domain in full, completed from reference TRBV30 and TRBJ1-6, reads SQTIHQWPATLVQPVGSPLSLECTVEGTSNPNLYWYRQAAGRGLQLLFYSVGIGQISSEVPQNLSASRPQDRQFILSSKKLLLSDSGFYLCAWSGRTANSPLHFGNGTRLTVT.

V usage is TRBV21-1 and J usage is TRBJ2-7; the D call TRBD1 from the table was never checked on the DNA. TRBV21-1 is a known pseudogene. This CDR3 region has 17 residues. CDR3 region: CASSKEEGQGRTYEQYV. The CDR3 DNA reads as TGTGCCAGCAGCAAAGAGGAGGGACAGGGGCGAACCTACGAGCAGTACGTC.

V is TRBV7-2 and J is TRBJ1-1; possibly TRBD1 for D (6 bases). V shed 1 base and J shed 5 bases, with 14 bases lying between them. This CDR3 has 15 residues. Germline CDR1 and CDR2: SGHTA and FQGNSA. For the CDR3, the DNA is TGTGCCAGCAGCTTAGAAGGGGCAGGGGTGACTGAAGCTTTCTTT. This encodes CASSLEGAGVTEAFF.

The rearrangement links TRBV5-4 to TRBJ2-7, with 7 bases matching TRBD1. This CDR3 is built from 14 residues. With 5 bases clipped from V and 2 bases from J, the junction kept 7 bases outside the gene matches. Germline V gene lookup returns CDR1 SGHNT and CDR2 YYREEE (reference sequence). The CDR3 nucleotides read TGTGCCAGCAGAGCGGACAGGTCGACCTACGAGCAGTACTTC. Translation gives CASRADRSTYEQYF.

J is TRBJ2-2 and V is TRBV7-3; TRBD2 aligns across 9 bases. CDR3 length: 16 residues. The junction had 6 bases not matched to a gene; V was cut back by 5 bases and J by 2 bases. The germline gives CDR1 SGHTA, CDR2 FQGTGA. CDR3 DNA: TGTGCCAGCAGCCTAGGGACTAGCCTAAACACCGGGGAGCTGTTTTTT. Its protein is CASSLGTSLNTGELFF.

The chain has TRBV18 and TRBJ2-4; the match to TRBD1 covers 10 bases. This CDR3 has 14 residues. Trimming cost V 8 bases and J 7 bases; bases outside gene matches: 8. CDR1 and CDR2 from the germline V gene are KGHSH and LQKENI. CDR3 nucleotide sequence: TGTGCCAGCCATTCCGGGACAGGGGACAACATTCAGTACTTC. It translates to CASHSGTGDNIQYF.

The chain links TRBV11-2 to TRBJ2-2, with D tentatively TRBD2 (5 bases). V was trimmed by 2 bases and J by 4 bases, leaving 11 bases between them. From germline, CDR1 is SGHAT and CDR2 FQNNGV. The CDR3 has 15 amino acids. The CDR3 loop is CASSLQTRGTGELFF. Here the CDR3 DNA reads TGTGCCAGCAGCTTACAGACTCGGGGCACCGGGGAGCTGTTTTTT.

The gene calls are TRBV19 and TRBJ2-2; tentatively, D is TRBD1 (7 bases). CDR3 length: 13 amino acids. CDR1 and CDR2 from the germline V gene are LNHDA and SQIVND (reference sequence). V lost 4 bases and J 6 bases, leaving 9 bases between the germline ends. The CDR3 DNA is TGTGCCAGTAGTACCAGGGGGGCCGGGGAGCTGTTTTTT. Amino acids: CASSTRGAGELFF. Full variable domain (missing parts from reference TRBV19 and TRBJ2-2): DGGITQSPKYLFRKEGQNVTLSCEQNLNHDAMYWYRQDPGQGLRLIYYSQIVNDFQKGDIAEGYSVSREKKESFPLTVTSAQKNPTAFYLCASSTRGAGELFFGEGSRLTVL.

The CDR3 region is CASSALADSYNEQFF. The CDR3 nucleotides read TGTGCCAGCAGCGCCCTAGCGGACTCCTACAATGAGCAGTTCTTC. The chain recombines TRBV2 with TRBJ2-1, with 7 bases identical to TRBD2. After removal of 6 bases from V and 0 bases from J, the junction contained 5 bases not matched to a gene. CDR1 and CDR2 from the germline V gene are SNHLY and FYNNEI. CDR3 length: 15 amino acids.

The chain employs TRBV18 and TRBJ2-5, with a possible D match to TRBD2 (5 bases). This CDR3 has 13 amino acids. Germline values: CDR1 KGHSH, CDR2 LQKENI. Trimming stripped 6 bases from V and 3 bases from J, with 11 bases between. CDR3 residues: CASSRSEEETQYF. In DNA form, the CDR3 reads TGTGCCAGCTCGCGTAGCGAGGAAGAGACCCAGTACTTC.

This rearrangement joins TRBV7-2 to TRBJ1-1; D not resolved. CDR3 length: 14 residues. The germline V gene encodes CDR1 SGHTA and CDR2 FQGNSA. V lost 5 bases, J lost 9 bases, and 19 bases lay in between. For the CDR3, the DNA is TGTGCCAGCAGCACCCTCGGAGGAGCCTCGAAAGCTTTCTTT. Amino acid sequence: CASSTLGGASKAFF. Full variable domain (missing parts from reference TRBV7-2 and TRBJ1-1): GAGVSQSPSNKVTEKGKDVELRCDPISGHTALYWYRQSLGQGLEFLIYFQGNSAPDKSGLPSDRFSAERTGGSVSTLTIQRTQQEDSAVYLCASSTLGGASKAFFGQGTRLTVV.

V is TRBV7-2 and J is TRBJ2-1; 7 nucleotides line up with TRBD2. Germline trimming cut 5 bases from V and 7 bases from J; bases unmatched to any gene: 14. From germline, CDR1 is SGHTA and CDR2 FQGNSA. This CDR3 comprises 16 residues. The CDR3 here is CASSRRGAGALNEQFF. The CDR3 DNA follows: TGTGCCAGCAGCCGCCGAGGCGCGGGAGCACTTAATGAGCAGTTCTTC.

The V gene is TRBV6-2 or TRBV6-3, the J gene TRBJ2-7; TRBD2 is a possible D gene (5 bases). V lost 0 bases, J lost 6 bases, and 12 bases lay in between. Germline CDR1 MNHEY, CDR2 SVGEGT. The CDR3 consists of 14 residues. The CDR3 coding sequence is TGTGCCAGCAGTTACTCGAGGACTTTCAGCGAGCAGTACTTC. It translates to CASSYSRTFSEQYF.

The chain employs TRBV29-1 and TRBJ1-2; 9 bases are a match to TRBD1. J was trimmed by 2 bases and V by 4 bases; bases with no gene match: 2. The CDR3 totals 13 residues. Germline lookup yields CDR1 SQVTM and CDR2 ANQGSEA. The CDR3 nucleotides read TGCAGCGTTGGTACAGGGGGCAACTATGGCTACACCTTC. Translated: CSVGTGGNYGYTF.

The CDR3 here is CASNHDGGSSPLHF. The DNA for the CDR3 is TGTGCCAGCAATCACGACGGGGGATCCTCACCCCTCCACTTT. This chain joins TRBV3-1 (or the pseudogene TRBV3-2) and TRBJ1-6, with a weak D call TRBD1 (5 bases). Trimming removed 7 bases at V and 10 bases at J, with 17 bases between. The CDR3 contains 14 residues. The V gene's germline CDR1 is LGHDT and CDR2 YNNKEL (reference sequence).

This clone was observed once. The rearrangement uses TRBV18 and TRBJ2-5; the match to TRBD1 covers 11 bases. Germline V gene data show CDR1 as KGHSH and CDR2 as LQKENI. There are 14 residues in the CDR3. V dropped 2 bases and J dropped 4; count of bases not matched to a gene: 0. The CDR3 region is CASSPGTGGETQYF. The CDR3 bases are TGTGCCAGCTCACCAGGGACAGGGGGAGAGACCCAGTACTTC.